Below, 19 T cell receptor beta chains from the same sample are listed, as sequenced in a study of Graves' ophthalmopathy and Graves' hyperthyroidism. Amplifying from RNA transcripts, the study obtained TCR beta CDR3 regions. An initial RT-PCR round employing HTBI primers preceded a second-round multiplex PCR. TCRdb re-derived calls from the multiplex PCR reads in MiXCR, one entry per CDR3 protein. The profile shows around 400,000 distinct CDR3 sequences, roughly 20% of them singletons. Sequencing used peripheral blood. Receptors originate from a woman aged 18-29 years with stable Graves' hyperthyroidism.

In this sample, this clonotype turned up many times. The rearrangement joins TRBV7-9 to TRBJ2-7; 7 nucleotides agree with TRBD2. J lost 2 bases, V lost 4 bases, and 5 bases had no gene match. The CDR3 runs 14 residues. The germline gives CDR1 SEHNR, CDR2 FQNEAQ (reference sequence). This CDR3 reads CASSSAGLTYEQYF. The CDR3 DNA reads TGTGCCAGCAGCTCAGCGGGGTTGACCTACGAGCAGTACTTC.

There are a few counts of this clonotype. The rearrangement links TRBV5-1 to TRBJ2-5; 7 positions agree with TRBD1. From germline, CDR1 is SGHRS and CDR2 YFSETQ. Losses at the gene ends were 8 bases for V and 5 bases for J; bases not matched to a gene: 6. The CDR3 runs 12 residues. CDR3 DNA sequence: TGCGCCAGTGGGACAGAGATGGAGACCCAGTACTTC. Protein sequence: CASGTEMETQYF.

This clonotype has more than one count but fewer than ten. The J gene is TRBJ1-1, the V gene TRBV6-5, with D perhaps TRBD1 (6 bases). This CDR3 spans 14 amino acids. With 0 bases removed from V and 3 bases from J, the gap between germline ends came to 8 bases. Germline loops: CDR1 MNHEY, CDR2 SVGAGI. CDR3 in amino acids: CASSYSDSYTEAFF. CDR3 coding DNA: TGTGCCAGCAGTTACTCGGACAGCTACACTGAAGCTTTCTTT.

The J gene is TRBJ1-2, the V gene TRBV20-1, with D uncertain. Germline lookup yields CDR1 DFQATT and CDR2 SNEGSKA (reference sequence). Trimming cost V 4 bases and J 0 bases, with 9 bases left between them. The CDR3 runs 13 residues. CDR3 sequence: CSAIPGTNYGYTF. The CDR3 DNA is TGCAGTGCTATCCCTGGGACTAACTATGGCTACACCTTC.

This clonotype was counted many times. The chain employs TRBV15 and TRBJ1-5, with 9 bases fitting TRBD1. Germline lookup yields CDR1 LNHNV and CDR2 YYDKDF (reference sequence). The ends lost 5 bases at V and 0 bases at J; junction bases unmatched: 14. The CDR3 totals 19 residues. The CDR3 DNA sequence: TGTGCCACCAGCGCAACAGGGGGCCCCTTCACCTATAGCAATCAGCCCCAGCATTTT. Protein product: CATSATGGPFTYSNQPQHF.

The chain couples TRBV27 to TRBJ2-2, with 10 bases identical to TRBD1. This CDR3 spans 17 amino acids. Germline CDR1 MNHEY, CDR2 SMNVEV (reference sequence). V dropped 3 bases and J dropped 4; count of bases not matched to a gene: 8. In DNA form, the CDR3 reads TGTGCCAGCAGTTTGGGACAGGGGCTCCTATTCACCGGGGAGCTGTTTTTT. As protein: CASSLGQGLLFTGELFF.

V is TRBV29-1 and J is TRBJ1-1; D call uncertain. V shed 1 base and J shed 4 bases, with 4 bases lying between them. The CDR3 totals 11 residues. In germline, CDR1 is SQVTM, CDR2 ANQGSEA. CDR3 coding DNA: TGCAGCGTTGAAGGCAGCACTGAAGCTTTCTTT. Its protein is CSVEGSTEAFF.

A few counts support this clonotype. The V gene is TRBV13, the J gene TRBJ2-2, with 11 positions matching TRBD2. This CDR3 contains 19 residues. Germline V gene sequence: CDR1 PRHDT, CDR2 FYEKMQ (reference sequence). V was clipped by 5 bases and J by 1 base; unmatched bases: 12. DNA for the CDR3: TGTGCCAGCAGCCTAAACCCCCTTCTAGCGGGAGGGAACACCGGGGAGCTGTTTTTT. Encoded protein: CASSLNPLLAGGNTGELFF.

This clonotype was seen ten or more times. The chain combines TRBV29-1 with TRBJ2-7, with a weak D call TRBD1 (5 bases). This CDR3 has 14 residues. Trimming took 7 bases from V and 2 from J, leaving 18 bases between them. Germline V CDR1 and CDR2: SQVTM, ANQGSEA. This chain's CDR3 is CSAVLNQGPYEQYF. CDR3 bases: TGCAGCGCCGTTCTAAATCAGGGTCCCTACGAGCAGTACTTC.

In its sample, this clonotype was seen many times. The genes are TRBV7-2 and TRBJ2-5, with D unresolved. There are 12 residues in the CDR3. V lost 7 bases, J lost 5 bases, and 11 bases lay in between. Germline assignment: CDR1 SGHTA and CDR2 FQGNSA. DNA for the CDR3: TGTGCCAGCACCCGAGCCGGGGAGACCCAGTACTTC. Protein sequence: CASTRAGETQYF.

This clonotype was picked up many times. This chain connects TRBV20-1 to TRBJ2-7; 7 bases fit TRBD1. The length of the CDR3 is 15 residues. Germline lookup yields CDR1 DFQATT and CDR2 SNEGSKA (reference sequence). Losses at the gene ends were 3 bases for V and 6 bases for J; bases not matched to a gene: 14. The CDR3 bases are TGCAGTGCTAGGGTCAAAGGCAGGGGGAACGGCGAGCAGTACTTC. This codes for CSARVKGRGNGEQYF.

This clonotype has a single count. Here the CDR3 DNA reads TGTGCCAGCAGTGTGCAGGGTCGAGCTAACTATGGCTACACCTTC. Its translation is CASSVQGRANYGYTF. V gene TRBV6-1 combines with J gene TRBJ1-2; a possible D gene is TRBD1 (5 bases). The V end lost 4 bases, the J end lost 0 bases, and 12 bases lay between the germline ends. The CDR3 loop spans 15 amino acids. From germline, CDR1 is MNHNS and CDR2 SASEGT.

This clonotype was detected many times. The V call is TRBV18, the J call TRBJ1-1; a weak D match, TRBD1 (5 bases). This CDR3 comprises 13 residues. Germline V CDR1 and CDR2: KGHSH, LQKENI. Trimming took 1 base from V and 7 from J, leaving 10 bases between them. The CDR3 sequence is CASSPQVGGEAFF. The DNA for the CDR3 is TGTGCCAGCTCACCACAGGTCGGGGGTGAAGCTTTCTTT.

The chain uses TRBV27 and TRBJ1-1; D gene unclear. Germline-derived CDR1 and CDR2 are MNHEY and SMNVEV (reference sequence). The CDR3 is 14 amino acids. Trimming stripped 3 bases from V and 1 base from J, with 9 bases between. The DNA of the CDR3 is TGTGCCAGCAGTTTCAACCGACGGAACACTGAAGCTTTCTTT. Translation gives CASSFNRRNTEAFF.

This clonotype has at least ten counts. The chain carries TRBV30 and TRBJ1-1; no definite D call. This CDR3 has 13 amino acids. V gave up 2 bases and J gave up 0 bases, with 7 bases separating them. The germline CDR1 and CDR2 sequences are GTSNPN and SVGIG (reference sequence). The CDR3 region is CAWSRPVNTEAFF. CDR3 nucleotide sequence: TGTGCCTGGAGTAGGCCCGTGAACACTGAAGCTTTCTTT.

This clonotype was detected many times. The V call is TRBV11-1, the J call TRBJ2-2, with no clear D. V dropped 3 bases and J dropped 4 bases, with 12 bases sitting between them. Germline-derived CDR1 and CDR2 are SGHAT and FQDESV (reference sequence). The CDR3 has 15 residues. The chain's CDR3 is CASSFPLRSTGELFF. The CDR3 coding sequence is TGTGCCAGCAGCTTTCCCTTACGAAGCACCGGGGAGCTGTTTTTT.

This clonotype was observed many times. V and J are TRBV20-1 and TRBJ2-7; the D is unclear. This CDR3 is built from 13 residues. CDR1 DFQATT and CDR2 SNEGSKA come from the germline V gene (reference sequence). Trimming removed 0 bases from V and 4 bases from J, with 10 bases in between. This CDR3 is CSARDYEGYEQYF. CDR3 bases: TGCAGTGCTAGAGATTATGAAGGGTACGAGCAGTACTTC.

This clonotype appeared many times. As DNA, the CDR3 is TGTGCCACCAGTGACTGGGGAGCGAACACCGGGGAGCTGTTTTTT. Protein: CATSDWGANTGELFF. J is TRBJ2-2 and V is TRBV24-1, with a tentative D call TRBD2 (5 bases). The V gene's germline CDR1 is KGHDR and CDR2 SFDVKD. V lost 4 bases to trimming and J lost 0 bases, with 8 bases between them. The CDR3 sequence is 15 residues long.

This clonotype was seen more than once but under ten times. The chain combines TRBV5-8 with TRBJ2-7; 9 bases are shared with TRBD1. There are 14 residues in the CDR3. V shed 4 bases and J 6 bases; nucleotides not matched to a gene: 8. Germline CDR1 SGHTS, CDR2 YDEGEE. The CDR3 here is CASSTGTGKREQYF. The CDR3 nucleotides read TGTGCCAGCAGCACGGGGACAGGGAAGCGCGAGCAGTACTTC.